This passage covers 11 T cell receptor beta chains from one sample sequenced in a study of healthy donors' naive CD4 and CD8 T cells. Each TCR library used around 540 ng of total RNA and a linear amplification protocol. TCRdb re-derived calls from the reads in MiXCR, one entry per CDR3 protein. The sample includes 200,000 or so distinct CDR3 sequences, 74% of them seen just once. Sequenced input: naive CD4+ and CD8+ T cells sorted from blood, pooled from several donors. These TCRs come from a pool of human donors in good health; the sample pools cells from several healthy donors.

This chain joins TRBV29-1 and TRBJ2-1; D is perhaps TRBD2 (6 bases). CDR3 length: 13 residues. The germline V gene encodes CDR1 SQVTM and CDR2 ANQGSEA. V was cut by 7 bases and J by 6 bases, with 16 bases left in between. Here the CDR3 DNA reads TGCAGCGGCGGACGGGTCGGGAGCAATGAGCAGTTCTTC. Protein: CSGGRVGSNEQFF.

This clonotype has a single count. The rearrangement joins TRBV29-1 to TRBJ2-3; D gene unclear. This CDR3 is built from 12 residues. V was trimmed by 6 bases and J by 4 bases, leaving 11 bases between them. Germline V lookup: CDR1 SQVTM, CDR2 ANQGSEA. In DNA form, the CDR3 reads TGCAGCGTCCAACCCCGGGCAGATACGCAGTATTTT. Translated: CSVQPRADTQYF.

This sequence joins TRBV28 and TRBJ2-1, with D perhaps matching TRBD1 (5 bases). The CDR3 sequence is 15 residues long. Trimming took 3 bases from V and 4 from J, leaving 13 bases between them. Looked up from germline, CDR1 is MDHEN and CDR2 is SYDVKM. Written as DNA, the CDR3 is TGTGCCAGCAGTTTCGAGACAGCCCGATACAATGAGCAGTTCTTC. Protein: CASSFETARYNEQFF.

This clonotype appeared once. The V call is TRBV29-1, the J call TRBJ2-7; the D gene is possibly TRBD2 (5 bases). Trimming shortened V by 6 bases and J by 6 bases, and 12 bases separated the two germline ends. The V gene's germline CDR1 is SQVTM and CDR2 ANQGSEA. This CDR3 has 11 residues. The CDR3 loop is CSVSDSAEQYF. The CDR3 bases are TGCAGCGTGTCGGACTCGGCCGAGCAGTACTTC.

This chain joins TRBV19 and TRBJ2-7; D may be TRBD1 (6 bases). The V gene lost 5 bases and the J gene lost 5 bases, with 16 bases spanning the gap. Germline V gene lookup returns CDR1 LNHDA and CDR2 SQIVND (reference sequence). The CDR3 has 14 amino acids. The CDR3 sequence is CASSRHRELDEQYF. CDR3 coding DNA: TGTGCCAGTAGTCGTCACAGGGAGCTTGACGAGCAGTACTTC.

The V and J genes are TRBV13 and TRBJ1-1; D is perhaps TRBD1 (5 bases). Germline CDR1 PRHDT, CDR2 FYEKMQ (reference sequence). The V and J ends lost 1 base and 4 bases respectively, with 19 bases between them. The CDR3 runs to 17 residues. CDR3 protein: CASSLVGDRAGSTEAFF. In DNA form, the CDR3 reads TGTGCCAGCAGCTTAGTAGGGGACCGAGCTGGGAGCACTGAAGCTTTCTTT. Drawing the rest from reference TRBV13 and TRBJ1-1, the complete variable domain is AAGVIQSPRHLIKEKRETATLKCYPIPRHDTVYWYQQGPGQDPQFLISFYEKMQSDKGSIPDRFSAQQFSDYHSELNMSSLELGDSALYFCASSLVGDRAGSTEAFFGQGTRLTVV.

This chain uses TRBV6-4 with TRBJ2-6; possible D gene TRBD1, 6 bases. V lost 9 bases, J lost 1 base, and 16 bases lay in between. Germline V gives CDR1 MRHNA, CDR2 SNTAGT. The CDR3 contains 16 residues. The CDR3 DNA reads TGTGCCAGTCCCAGGGGACCCCTTTCTGGGGCCAACGTCCTGACTTTC. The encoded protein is CASPRGPLSGANVLTF.

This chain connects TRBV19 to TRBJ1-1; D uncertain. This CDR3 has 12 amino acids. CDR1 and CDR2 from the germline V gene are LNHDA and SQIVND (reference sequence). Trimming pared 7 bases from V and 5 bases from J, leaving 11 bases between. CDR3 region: CASTHSGTEAFF. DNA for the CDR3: TGTGCCAGTACCCATAGTGGAACTGAAGCTTTCTTT.

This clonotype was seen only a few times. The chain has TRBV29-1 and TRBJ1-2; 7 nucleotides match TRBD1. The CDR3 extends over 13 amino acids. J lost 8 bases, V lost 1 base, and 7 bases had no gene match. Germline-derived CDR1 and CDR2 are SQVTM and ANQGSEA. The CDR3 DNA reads TGCAGCGTTGAAGTAAAGGGGGCTTACGGCTACACCTTC. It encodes CSVEVKGAYGYTF.

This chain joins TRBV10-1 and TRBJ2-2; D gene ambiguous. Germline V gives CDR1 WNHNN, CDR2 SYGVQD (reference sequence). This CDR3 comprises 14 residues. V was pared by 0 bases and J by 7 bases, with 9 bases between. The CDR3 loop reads CASSESRIDGELFF. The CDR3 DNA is TGCGCCAGCAGTGAGTCTAGGATAGACGGGGAGCTGTTTTTT.

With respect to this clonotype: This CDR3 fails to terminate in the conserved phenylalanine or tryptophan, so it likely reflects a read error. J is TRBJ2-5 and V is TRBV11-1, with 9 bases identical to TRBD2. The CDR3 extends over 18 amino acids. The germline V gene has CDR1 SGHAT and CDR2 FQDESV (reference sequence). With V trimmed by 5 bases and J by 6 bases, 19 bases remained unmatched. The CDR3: CASSPAEAAGLAMKTQYL. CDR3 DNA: TGTGCCAGCAGCCCCGCCGAGGCGGCGGGACTAGCTATGAAGACCCAGTACCTC.